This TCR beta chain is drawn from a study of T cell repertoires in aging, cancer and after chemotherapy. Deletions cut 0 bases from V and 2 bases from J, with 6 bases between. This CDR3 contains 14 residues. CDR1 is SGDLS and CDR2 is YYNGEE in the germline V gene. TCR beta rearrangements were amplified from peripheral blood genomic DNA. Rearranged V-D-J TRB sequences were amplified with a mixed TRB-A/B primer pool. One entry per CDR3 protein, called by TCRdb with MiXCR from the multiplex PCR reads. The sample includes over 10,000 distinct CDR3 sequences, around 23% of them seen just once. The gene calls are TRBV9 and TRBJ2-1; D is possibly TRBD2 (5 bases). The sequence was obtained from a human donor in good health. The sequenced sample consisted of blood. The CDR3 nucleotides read TGTGCCAGCAGCGTAGTACTAGCCTACAATGAGCAGTTCTTC. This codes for CASSVVLAYNEQFF.